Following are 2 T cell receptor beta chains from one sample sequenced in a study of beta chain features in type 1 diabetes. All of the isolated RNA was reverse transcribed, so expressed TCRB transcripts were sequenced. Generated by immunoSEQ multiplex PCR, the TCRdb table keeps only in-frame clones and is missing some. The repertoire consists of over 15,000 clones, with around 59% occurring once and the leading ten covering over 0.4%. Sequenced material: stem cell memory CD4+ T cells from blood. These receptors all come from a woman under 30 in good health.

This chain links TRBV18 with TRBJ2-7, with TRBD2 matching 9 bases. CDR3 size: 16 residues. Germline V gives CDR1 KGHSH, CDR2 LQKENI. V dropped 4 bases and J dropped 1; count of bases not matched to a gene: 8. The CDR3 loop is CASSLQTAGGSYEQYF. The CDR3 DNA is TGTGCCAGCTCACTCCAGACGGCGGGGGGGTCCTACGAGCAGTACTTC.

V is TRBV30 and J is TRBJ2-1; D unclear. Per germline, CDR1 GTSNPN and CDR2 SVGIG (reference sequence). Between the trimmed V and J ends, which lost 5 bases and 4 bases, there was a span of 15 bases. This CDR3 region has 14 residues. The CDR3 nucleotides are TGTGCCTGGGCCTCTCTAAACCCTTACAATGAGCAGTTCTTC. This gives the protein CAWASLNPYNEQFF. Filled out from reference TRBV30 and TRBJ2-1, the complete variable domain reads SQTIHQWPATLVQPVGSPLSLECTVEGTSNPNLYWYRQAAGRGLQLLFYSVGIGQISSEVPQNLSASRPQDRQFILSSKKLLLSDSGFYLCAWASLNPYNEQFFGPGTRLTVL.